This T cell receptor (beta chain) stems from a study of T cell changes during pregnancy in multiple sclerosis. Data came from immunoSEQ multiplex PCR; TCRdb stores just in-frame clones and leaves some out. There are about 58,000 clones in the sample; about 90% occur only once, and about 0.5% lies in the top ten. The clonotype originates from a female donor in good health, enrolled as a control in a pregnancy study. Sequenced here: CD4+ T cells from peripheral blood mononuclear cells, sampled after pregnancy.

The CDR3 spells CASSLPGQGLGGYGYTF. Here the CDR3 DNA reads TGTGCCAGTAGTCTCCCGGGACAGGGTTTGGGAGGTTATGGCTACACCTTC. The V call is TRBV19, the J call TRBJ1-2; 9 bases match TRBD1. Germline assignment: CDR1 LNHDA and CDR2 SQIVND (reference sequence). The ends lost 5 bases at V and 5 bases at J; junction bases unmatched: 15. This CDR3 contains 17 residues.